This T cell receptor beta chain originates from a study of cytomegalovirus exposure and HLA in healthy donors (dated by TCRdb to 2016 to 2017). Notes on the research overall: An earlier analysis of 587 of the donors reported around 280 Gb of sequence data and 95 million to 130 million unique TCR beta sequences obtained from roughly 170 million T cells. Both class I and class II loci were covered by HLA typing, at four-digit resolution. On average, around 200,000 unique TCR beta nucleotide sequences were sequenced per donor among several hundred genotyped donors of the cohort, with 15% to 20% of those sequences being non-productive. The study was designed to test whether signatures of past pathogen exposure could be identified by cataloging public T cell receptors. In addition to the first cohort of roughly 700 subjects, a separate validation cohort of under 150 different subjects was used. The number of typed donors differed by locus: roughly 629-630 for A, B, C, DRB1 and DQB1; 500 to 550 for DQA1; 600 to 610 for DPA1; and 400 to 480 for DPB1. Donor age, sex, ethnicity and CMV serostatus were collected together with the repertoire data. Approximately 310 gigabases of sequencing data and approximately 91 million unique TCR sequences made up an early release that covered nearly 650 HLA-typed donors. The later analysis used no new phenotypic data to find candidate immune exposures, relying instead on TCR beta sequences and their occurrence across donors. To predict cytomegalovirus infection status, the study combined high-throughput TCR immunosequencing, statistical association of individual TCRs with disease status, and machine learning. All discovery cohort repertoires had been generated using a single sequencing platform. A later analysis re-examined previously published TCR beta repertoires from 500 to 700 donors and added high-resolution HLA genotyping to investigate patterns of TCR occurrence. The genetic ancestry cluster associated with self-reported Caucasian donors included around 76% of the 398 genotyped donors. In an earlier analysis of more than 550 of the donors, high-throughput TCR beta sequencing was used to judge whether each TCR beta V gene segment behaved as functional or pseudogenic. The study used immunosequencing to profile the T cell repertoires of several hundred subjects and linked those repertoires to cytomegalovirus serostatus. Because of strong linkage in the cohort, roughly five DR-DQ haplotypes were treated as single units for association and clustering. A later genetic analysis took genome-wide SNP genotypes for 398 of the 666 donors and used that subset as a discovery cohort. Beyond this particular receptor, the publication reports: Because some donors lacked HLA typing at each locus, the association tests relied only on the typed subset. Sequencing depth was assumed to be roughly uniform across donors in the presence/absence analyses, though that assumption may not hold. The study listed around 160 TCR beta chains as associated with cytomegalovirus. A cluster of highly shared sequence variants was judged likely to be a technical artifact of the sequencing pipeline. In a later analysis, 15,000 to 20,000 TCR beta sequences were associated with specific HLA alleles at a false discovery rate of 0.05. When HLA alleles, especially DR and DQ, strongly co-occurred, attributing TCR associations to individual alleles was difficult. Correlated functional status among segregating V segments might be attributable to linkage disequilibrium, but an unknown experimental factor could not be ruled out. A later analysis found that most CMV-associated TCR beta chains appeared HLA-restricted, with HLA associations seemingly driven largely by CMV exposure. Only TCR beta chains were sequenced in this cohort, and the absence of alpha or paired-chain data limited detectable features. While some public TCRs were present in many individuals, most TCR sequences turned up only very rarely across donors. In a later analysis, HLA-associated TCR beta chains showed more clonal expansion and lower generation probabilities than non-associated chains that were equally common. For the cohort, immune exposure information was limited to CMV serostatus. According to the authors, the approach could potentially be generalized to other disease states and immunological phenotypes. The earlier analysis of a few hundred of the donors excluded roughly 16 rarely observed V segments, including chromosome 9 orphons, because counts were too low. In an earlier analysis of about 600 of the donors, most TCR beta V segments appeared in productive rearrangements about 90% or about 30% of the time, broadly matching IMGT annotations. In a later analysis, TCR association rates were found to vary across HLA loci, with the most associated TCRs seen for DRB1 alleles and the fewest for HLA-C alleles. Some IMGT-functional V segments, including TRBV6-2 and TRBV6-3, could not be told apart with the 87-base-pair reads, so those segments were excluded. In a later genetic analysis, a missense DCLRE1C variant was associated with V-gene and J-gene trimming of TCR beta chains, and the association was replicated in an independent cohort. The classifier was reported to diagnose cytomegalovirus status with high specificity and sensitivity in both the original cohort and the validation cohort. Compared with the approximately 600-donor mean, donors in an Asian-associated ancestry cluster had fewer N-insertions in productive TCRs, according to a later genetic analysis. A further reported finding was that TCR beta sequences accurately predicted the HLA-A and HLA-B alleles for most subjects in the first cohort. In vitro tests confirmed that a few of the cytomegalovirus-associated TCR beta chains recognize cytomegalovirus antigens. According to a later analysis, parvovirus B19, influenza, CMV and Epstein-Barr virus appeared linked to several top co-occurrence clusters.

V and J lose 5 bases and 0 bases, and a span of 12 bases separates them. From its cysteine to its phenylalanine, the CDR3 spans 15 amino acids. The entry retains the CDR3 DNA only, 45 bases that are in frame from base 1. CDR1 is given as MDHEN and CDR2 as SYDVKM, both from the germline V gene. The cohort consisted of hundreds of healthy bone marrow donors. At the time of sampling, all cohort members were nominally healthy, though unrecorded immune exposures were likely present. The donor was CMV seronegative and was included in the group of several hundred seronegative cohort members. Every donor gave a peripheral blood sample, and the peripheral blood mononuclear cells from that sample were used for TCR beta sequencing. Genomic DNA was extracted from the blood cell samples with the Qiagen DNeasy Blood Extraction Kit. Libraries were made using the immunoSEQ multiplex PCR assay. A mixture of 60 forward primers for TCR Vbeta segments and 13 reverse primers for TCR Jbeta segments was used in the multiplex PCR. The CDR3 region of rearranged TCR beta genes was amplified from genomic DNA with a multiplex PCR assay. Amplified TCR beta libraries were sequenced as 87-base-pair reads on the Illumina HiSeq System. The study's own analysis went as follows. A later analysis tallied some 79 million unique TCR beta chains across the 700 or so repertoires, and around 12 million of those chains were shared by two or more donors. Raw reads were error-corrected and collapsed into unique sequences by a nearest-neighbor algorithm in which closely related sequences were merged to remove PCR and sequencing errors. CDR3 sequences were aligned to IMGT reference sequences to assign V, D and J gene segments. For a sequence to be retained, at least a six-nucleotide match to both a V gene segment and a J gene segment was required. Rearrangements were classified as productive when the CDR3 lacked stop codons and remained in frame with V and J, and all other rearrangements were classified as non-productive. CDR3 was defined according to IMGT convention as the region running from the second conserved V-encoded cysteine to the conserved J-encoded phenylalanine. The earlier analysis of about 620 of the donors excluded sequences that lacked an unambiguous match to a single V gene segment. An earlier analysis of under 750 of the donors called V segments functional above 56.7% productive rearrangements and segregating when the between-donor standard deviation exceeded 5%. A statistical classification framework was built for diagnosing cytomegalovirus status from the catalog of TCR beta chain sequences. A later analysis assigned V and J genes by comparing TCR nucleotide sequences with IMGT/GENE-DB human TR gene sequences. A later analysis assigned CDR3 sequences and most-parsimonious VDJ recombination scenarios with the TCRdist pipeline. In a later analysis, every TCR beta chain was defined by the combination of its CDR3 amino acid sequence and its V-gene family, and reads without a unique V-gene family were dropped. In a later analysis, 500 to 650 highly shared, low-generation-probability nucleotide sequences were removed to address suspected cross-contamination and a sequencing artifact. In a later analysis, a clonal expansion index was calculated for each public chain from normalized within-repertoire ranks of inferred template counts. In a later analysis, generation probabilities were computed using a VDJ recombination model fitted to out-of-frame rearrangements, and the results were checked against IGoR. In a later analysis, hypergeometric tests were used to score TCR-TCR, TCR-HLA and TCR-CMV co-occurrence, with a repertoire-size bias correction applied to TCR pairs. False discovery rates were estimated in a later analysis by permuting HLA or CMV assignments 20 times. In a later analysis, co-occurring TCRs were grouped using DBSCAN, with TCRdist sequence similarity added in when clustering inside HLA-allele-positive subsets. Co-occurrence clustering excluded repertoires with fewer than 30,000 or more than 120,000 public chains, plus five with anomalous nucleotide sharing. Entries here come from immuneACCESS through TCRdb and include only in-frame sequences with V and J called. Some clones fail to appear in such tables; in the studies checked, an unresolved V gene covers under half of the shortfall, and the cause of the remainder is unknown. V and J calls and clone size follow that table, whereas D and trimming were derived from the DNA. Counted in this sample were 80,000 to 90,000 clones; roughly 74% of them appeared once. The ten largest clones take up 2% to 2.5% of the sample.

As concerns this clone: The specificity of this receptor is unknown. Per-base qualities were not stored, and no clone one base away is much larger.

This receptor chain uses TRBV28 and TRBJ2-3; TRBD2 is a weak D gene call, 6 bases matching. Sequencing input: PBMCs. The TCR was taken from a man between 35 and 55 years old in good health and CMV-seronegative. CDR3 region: CASSIWGVSTDTQYF. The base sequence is TGTGCCAGCAGTATTTGGGGGGTTAGCACAGATACGCAGTATTTT.